The 32 T cell receptor beta chains below all came from one sample that was sequenced in a study of T cell responses to AZD1222 COVID-19 vaccine. TCRdb keeps only in-frame clones here, not all; method: immunoSEQ multiplex PCR. The sample shows about 120,000 clones, around 85% of them seen only once. The sequenced sample was peripheral blood, obtained on day 0 of AZD1222 vaccination. These receptors were collected from an adult in good health.

The chain has TRBV7-2 and TRBJ1-6; D not certain. This CDR3 has 16 residues. Germline V CDR1 and CDR2: SGHTA, FQGNSA. V dropped 5 bases and J dropped 3 bases, with 14 bases sitting between them. In DNA form, the CDR3 reads TGTGCCAGCAGCGCGAGACGGGGTAACTATAATTCACCCCTCCACTTT. Its translation is CASSARRGNYNSPLHF.

The chain combines TRBV11-2 with TRBJ1-1, with D tentatively TRBD1 (5 bases). This CDR3 is 14 amino acids long. V lost 2 bases and J 1 base, leaving 8 bases between the germline ends. CDR1 is SGHAT, CDR2 FQNNGV, per germline. Here the CDR3 DNA reads TGTGCCAGCAGCTTACTGGGGGGGAACACTGAAGCTTTCTTT. Protein: CASSLLGGNTEAFF.

This clone was recorded only once. This chain links TRBV20-1 with TRBJ1-3; D is undetermined. This CDR3 is 11 amino acids long. The V gene lost 3 bases and the J gene lost 7 bases, with 7 bases spanning the gap. Germline loops: CDR1 DFQATT, CDR2 SNEGSKA (reference sequence). CDR3 loop: CSARVGNTIYF. As DNA, the CDR3 is TGCAGTGCTAGGGTTGGTAACACCATATATTTT.

This chain connects TRBV3-1 (or the pseudogene TRBV3-2) to TRBJ1-6; 8 bases are shared with TRBD1. V lost 8 bases, J lost 3 bases, and 0 bases stayed unmatched. Looked up from germline, CDR1 is LGHDT and CDR2 is YNNKEL (reference sequence). The CDR3 contains 13 residues. The CDR3 sequence is CASGTGYNSPLHF. In DNA form, the CDR3 reads TGTGCCAGCGGGACAGGCTATAATTCACCCCTCCACTTT.

The J gene is TRBJ2-7, the V gene TRBV18; TRBD2 aligns across 7 bases. The CDR3 is 18 amino acids. CDR1 and CDR2 (germline): KGHSH, LQKENI. J was trimmed by 3 bases and V by 3 bases; bases with no gene match: 17. The CDR3 region is CASSPIQAPGGVGYEQYF. CDR3 in DNA: TGTGCCAGCTCACCCATACAAGCACCGGGGGGTGTCGGCTACGAGCAGTACTTC.

The J gene is TRBJ1-5, the V gene TRBV5-5; tentatively, D is TRBD1 (5 bases). V lost 1 base to trimming and J lost 4 bases, with 15 bases between them. Germline CDR1 reads SGHKS; CDR2 reads YYEKEE (reference sequence). The CDR3 covers 16 residues. The CDR3 bases are TGTGCCAGCAGCTTGTTCCAGGGAATAGGAAATCAGCCCCAGCATTTT. It specifies CASSLFQGIGNQPQHF.

The J gene is TRBJ1-4, the V gene TRBV4-3; 9 nucleotides line up with TRBD1. J was trimmed by 7 bases and V by 3 bases; bases with no gene match: 12. The germline gives CDR1 LGHNA, CDR2 YSLEER. This CDR3 has 17 residues. The CDR3 DNA is TGCGCCAGCAGCCACAACTTTGCCGGGACAGGGAGTGAAAAACTGTTTTTT. This translates into CASSHNFAGTGSEKLFF.

The chain is built from TRBV7-2 and TRBJ1-1, with D uncertain. CDR1 is SGHTA, CDR2 FQGNSA, per germline. V lost 3 bases, J lost 1 base, and 9 bases lay in between. The CDR3 extends over 14 amino acids. The CDR3 sequence is CASSFTSGNTEAFF. Written as DNA, the CDR3 is TGTGCCAGCAGCTTTACGAGCGGGAACACTGAAGCTTTCTTT.

The chain combines TRBV19 with TRBJ1-2; perhaps TRBD1 as D (5 bases). The V gene lost 4 bases and the J gene lost 7 bases, with 19 bases spanning the gap. CDR1 and CDR2 (germline): LNHDA, SQIVND (reference sequence). The CDR3 sequence is 15 residues long. CDR3 sequence: CASSTAGAASGGYTF. In nucleotides, the CDR3 is TGTGCCAGTAGTACAGCCGGGGCGGCGTCGGGTGGCTACACCTTC.

This clone has more than one count but fewer than ten. V is TRBV2 and J is TRBJ1-6; maybe TRBD1 (5 bases). The CDR3 has 15 amino acids. V dropped 4 bases and J dropped 5 bases, with 12 bases sitting between them. The germline gives CDR1 SNHLY, CDR2 FYNNEI. In DNA form, the CDR3 reads TGTGCCAGCAGTGGATCCAGGGCTAATAATTCACCCCTCCACTTT. Its protein product is CASSGSRANNSPLHF.

V usage is TRBV7-9 and J usage is TRBJ1-2; tentatively, D is TRBD1 (6 bases). CDR3 length: 11 amino acids. Germline assignment: CDR1 SEHNR and CDR2 FQNEAQ (reference sequence). V dropped 3 bases and J dropped 8 bases, with 7 bases sitting between them. The CDR3 DNA follows: TGTGCCAGCAGCTTGACAGGAGGCTACACCTTC. Protein sequence: CASSLTGGYTF.

The V gene is TRBV9, the J gene TRBJ2-1, with TRBD2 identical over 7 bases. The CDR3 contains 15 residues. Germline loops: CDR1 SGDLS, CDR2 YYNGEE. The trim removed 4 bases at V and 2 bases at J, leaving 6 bases unmatched. CDR3 in DNA: TGTGCCAGCAGCCCCACCAGCGGGACCTACAATGAGCAGTTCTTC. This codes for CASSPTSGTYNEQFF.

J is TRBJ2-2 and V is TRBV30; perhaps TRBD1 as D (6 bases). Germline CDR1 GTSNPN, CDR2 SVGIG (reference sequence). Trimming removed 4 bases from V and 4 bases from J, with 13 bases in between. The CDR3 runs 14 residues. The chain's CDR3 is CAWNRGSGTGELFF. CDR3 nucleotide sequence: TGTGCCTGGAATAGGGGGTCGGGCACCGGGGAGCTGTTTTTT.

This clone showed up just once. The chain uses TRBV14 and TRBJ1-2, with D hard to call. The CDR3 is 15 amino acids. Trimming removed 0 bases at V and 5 bases at J, with 13 bases between. Germline CDR1 SGHDN, CDR2 FVKESK. Here the CDR3 DNA reads TGTGCCAGCAGCCAAGATTCGGGTCGTCGGTATGGCTACACCTTC. Translation: CASSQDSGRRYGYTF. Full variable domain (rest looked up from reference TRBV14 and TRBJ1-2): EAGVTQFPSHSVIEKGQTVTLRCDPISGHDNLYWYRRVMGKEIKFLLHFVKESKQDESGMPNNRFLAERTGGTYSTLKVQPAELEDSGVYFCASSQDSGRRYGYTFGSGTRLTVV.

This rearrangement joins TRBV6-5 to TRBJ1-3; a weak D match, TRBD1 (6 bases). CDR3 length: 16 amino acids. CDR1 and CDR2 from the germline V gene are MNHEY and SVGAGI. Trimming stripped 4 bases from V and 3 bases from J, with 16 bases between. The DNA of the CDR3 is TGTGCCAGCAGTTTCTCAGGGGTTCGTGGTGGAAACACCATATATTTT. This codes for CASSFSGVRGGNTIYF.

This chain connects TRBV3-1 (or the pseudogene TRBV3-2) to TRBJ2-1, with 8 nucleotides matching TRBD2. The CDR3 sequence is 15 residues long. V trimming: 3 bases; J trimming: 7 bases; junction bases outside the gene matches: 8. CDR1 is LGHDT and CDR2 is YNNKEL in the germline V gene (reference sequence). The CDR3, as DNA: TGTGCCAGCAGCCACCGAGCGGGAGAGGGGAATGAGCAGTTCTTC. Translated: CASSHRAGEGNEQFF.

The rearrangement joins TRBV19 to TRBJ1-4; unclear D gene. The CDR3 has 15 residues. The ends were cut back, 6 bases at V and 0 bases at J, with 11 bases in the middle. Germline loops: CDR1 LNHDA, CDR2 SQIVND (reference sequence). This chain's CDR3 is CASSDEGATNEKLFF. The CDR3 DNA sequence: TGTGCCAGTAGCGACGAAGGTGCAACTAATGAAAAACTGTTTTTT.

The gene calls are TRBV2 and TRBJ2-7, with a weak D call TRBD1 (6 bases). The ends were cut back, 7 bases at V and 2 bases at J, with 9 bases in the middle. The CDR3 sequence is 12 residues long. CDR1 and CDR2 (germline): SNHLY, FYNNEI. CDR3 bases: TGTGCCAGCATTGGACAGCCCTACGAGCAGTACTTC. It yields the protein CASIGQPYEQYF.

V usage is TRBV3-1 (or the pseudogene TRBV3-2) and J usage is TRBJ2-3; D might be TRBD2 (5 bases). The CDR3 runs to 12 residues. From germline, CDR1 is LGHDT and CDR2 YNNKEL (reference sequence). V was trimmed by 0 bases and J by 11 bases, leaving 9 bases between them. CDR3 protein: CASSQERGKQYF. CDR3 DNA: TGTGCCAGCAGCCAAGAACGAGGGAAGCAGTATTTT.

The chain uses TRBV2 and TRBJ1-1, with D possibly TRBD1 on 6 matching bases. V dropped 6 bases and J dropped 1 base, with 18 bases sitting between them. This CDR3 comprises 16 residues. The germline V gene has CDR1 SNHLY and CDR2 FYNNEI. For the CDR3, the DNA is TGTGCCAGCAGCCAACGGTCAGGGGCTAAGAACACTGAAGCTTTCTTT. Protein sequence: CASSQRSGAKNTEAFF.

V is TRBV12-3 or TRBV12-4 and J is TRBJ2-3; maybe TRBD2 (5 bases). The germline V and J ends were trimmed by 6 bases and 0 bases, with 7 bases remaining between them. The CDR3 is 13 amino acids. This CDR3 is CASSRTSTDTQYF. CDR3 coding DNA: TGTGCCAGCAGCCGGACTAGCACAGATACGCAGTATTTT.

The J gene is TRBJ2-7, the V gene TRBV30, with D tentatively TRBD2 (5 bases). The germline V gene has CDR1 GTSNPN and CDR2 SVGIG (reference sequence). The CDR3 is 15 residues long. The germline V and J ends were trimmed by 1 base and 2 bases, with 15 bases remaining between them. The CDR3 region is CAWSGPSTGTYEQYF. CDR3 DNA sequence: TGTGCCTGGAGTGGGCCGTCTACGGGAACCTACGAGCAGTACTTC.

The chain couples TRBV6-5 to TRBJ2-7; the D gene is possibly TRBD1 (5 bases). CDR1 is MNHEY, CDR2 SVGAGI, per germline. Trimming took off 7 bases at V and 6 bases at J, with 19 bases between the two ends. This CDR3 region has 14 residues. The CDR3 is CASIAYRSSVEQYF. The CDR3 DNA sequence: TGTGCCAGCATAGCATACAGGAGTTCGGTCGAGCAGTACTTC.

The genes are TRBV5-1 and TRBJ2-3; 7 bases are shared with TRBD1. This CDR3 has 16 residues. In germline, CDR1 is SGHRS, CDR2 YFSETQ. Losses at the gene ends were 0 bases for V and 4 bases for J; bases not matched to a gene: 8. CDR3 residues: CASSLGLGGLSDTQYF. The CDR3 DNA follows: TGCGCCAGCAGCTTGGGTTTAGGGGGCCTCTCAGATACGCAGTATTTT.

The J gene is TRBJ2-3, the V gene TRBV12-3 or TRBV12-4; TRBD1 might be the D (6 bases). The V gene lost 1 base and the J gene lost 10 bases, with 12 bases spanning the gap. The CDR3 has 13 residues. The CDR3 coding sequence is TGTGCCAGCAGTTTAGAGGACAGAAGTGCGCAGTATTTT. This encodes CASSLEDRSAQYF.

This chain's CDR3 is CASSVPGRLNTEAFF. The DNA of the CDR3 is TGTGCCAGCAGCGTACCGGGGAGGCTGAACACTGAAGCTTTCTTT. This sequence joins TRBV21-1 and TRBJ1-1. TRBV21-1 is termed a pseudogene. The CDR3 covers 15 residues.

V is TRBV27 and J is TRBJ1-5; possibly TRBD1 for D (6 bases). The V end lost 3 bases, the J end lost 4 bases, and 31 bases lay between the germline ends. CDR1 and CDR2 (germline): MNHEY, SMNVEV (reference sequence). This CDR3 region has 21 residues. The CDR3 coding sequence is TGTGCCAGCAGTTTTATCTTTTTCCGTGGGCCCTTGGGGGGCCCAAATCAGCCCCAGCATTTT. Protein product: CASSFIFFRGPLGGPNQPQHF.

This clone was counted a single time. The chain links TRBV5-1 to TRBJ2-5; D is perhaps TRBD2 (6 bases). The V gene lost 3 bases and the J gene lost 5 bases, with 14 bases spanning the gap. The V gene's germline CDR1 is SGHRS and CDR2 YFSETQ. The CDR3 extends over 14 amino acids. This CDR3 is CASSSRGFGETQYF. The CDR3 DNA is TGCGCCAGCAGCTCCCGGGGGTTTGGGGAGACCCAGTACTTC.

In this sample, this clone turned up a few times. This chain joins TRBV9 and TRBJ2-1; 7 bases are shared with TRBD2. The CDR3 is 14 residues long. Looked up from germline, CDR1 is SGDLS and CDR2 is YYNGEE. The V segment lost 0 bases and the J segment 7 bases; nucleotides outside the gene matches: 4. The CDR3 spells CASSVAGRENEQFF. The CDR3 DNA reads as TGTGCCAGCAGCGTAGCGGGGAGGGAGAATGAGCAGTTCTTC. Together with reference TRBV9 and TRBJ2-1, the CDR3 gives the full variable domain: DSGVTQTPKHLITATGQRVTLRCSPRSGDLSVYWYQQSLDQGLQFLIQYYNGEERAKGNILERFSAQQFPDLHSELNLSSLELGDSALYFCASSVAGRENEQFFGPGTRLTVL.

The chain uses TRBV5-5 and TRBJ1-1; no clear D gene. The germline gives CDR1 SGHKS, CDR2 YYEKEE (reference sequence). This CDR3 spans 14 amino acids. V gave up 1 base and J gave up 7 bases, with 14 bases separating them. The CDR3 loop reads CASSLQEGWNEAFF. CDR3 in DNA: TGTGCCAGCAGCTTGCAGGAAGGGTGGAATGAAGCTTTCTTT.

The chain carries TRBV7-2 and TRBJ2-3; D gene ambiguous. Germline V lookup: CDR1 SGHTA, CDR2 FQGNSA. V gave up 5 bases and J gave up 4 bases, with 7 bases separating them. CDR3 length: 12 residues. The CDR3 loop is CASSDTADTQYF. DNA of the CDR3: TGTGCCAGCAGCGACACGGCAGATACGCAGTATTTT.

Only a few counts were recorded for this clone. The chain couples TRBV3-1 (or the pseudogene TRBV3-2) to TRBJ1-4; 7 bases align to TRBD1. Germline V gene lookup returns CDR1 LGHDT and CDR2 YNNKEL (reference sequence). V shed 4 bases, J shed 4 bases, and the junction held 15 bases outside the gene matches. CDR3 length equals 18 residues. CDR3 in amino acids: CASSPKQGMGMGNEKLFF. The CDR3 DNA reads TGTGCCAGCAGCCCCAAACAGGGGATGGGGATGGGTAATGAAAAACTGTTTTTT.